Sequencing of this T cell receptor beta chain was carried out in a study of T cell responses to AZD1222 COVID-19 vaccine. Study-level points and caveats: CD4 TCRs associated with vaccination spanned spike, dominating at 160-218 and 743-854. Baseline seropositivity characterized only six AZD1222 recipients. Nearly half of spike-specific TCRs reportedly go after variant regions that carry no mutations.

Assay: immunoSEQ multiplex PCR; the TCRdb copy retains only in-frame clones and omits some. The repertoire includes approximately 180,000 clones, over 80% of them detected once, and more than 0.85% sits in the top ten. Of note for this clone: Its antigen is not known.

This CDR3 has 14 residues. Germline CDR1 reads SGHTA; CDR2 reads FQGNSA. Between the trimmed V and J ends, which lost 0 bases and 0 bases, there was a span of 6 bases. The sequence was obtained from an adult who received the MenACWY meningococcal vaccine as a control. This sequence joins TRBV7-2 and TRBJ2-7; D remains unclear. The sequencing here drew on peripheral blood, taken 28 days after the second dose of the MenACWY control vaccine. The CDR3 DNA sequence: TGTGCCAGCAGCTTAGCCCCCCCCTCCTACGAGCAGTACTTC. Amino acid sequence: CASSLAPPSYEQYF.